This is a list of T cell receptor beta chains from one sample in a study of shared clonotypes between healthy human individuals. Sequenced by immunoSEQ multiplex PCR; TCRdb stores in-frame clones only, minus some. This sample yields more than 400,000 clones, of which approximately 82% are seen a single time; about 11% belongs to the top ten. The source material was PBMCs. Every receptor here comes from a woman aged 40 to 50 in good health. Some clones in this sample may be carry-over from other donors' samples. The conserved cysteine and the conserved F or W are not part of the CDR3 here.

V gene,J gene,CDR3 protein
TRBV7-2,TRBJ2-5,ASSFNQGETQY
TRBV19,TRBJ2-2,ASSQRGRASRVAGELF
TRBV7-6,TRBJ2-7,ASSLEAGDSYEQY
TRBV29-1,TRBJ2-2,SVVISTGELF
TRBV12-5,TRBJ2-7,ASGFGDRGRFSNEQY
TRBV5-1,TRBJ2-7,ASSLARQGLVEQY
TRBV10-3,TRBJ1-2,AISGRTTDYT
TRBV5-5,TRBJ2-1,ASSLVGLAGGPSNEQF
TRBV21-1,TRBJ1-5,ASSKGTPNQPQH
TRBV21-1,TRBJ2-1,ASSTSGSSNEQF
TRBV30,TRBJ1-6,AWSSIGTANSPLH
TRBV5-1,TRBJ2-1,ASSVSSGLSYNEQF
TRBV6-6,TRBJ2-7,ASSYGDSYEQY
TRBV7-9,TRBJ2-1,ASSLSLAGSYNEQF
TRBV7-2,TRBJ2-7,ASSLPPLEGPYEQY
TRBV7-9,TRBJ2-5,ASSLGSQETQY
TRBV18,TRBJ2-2,ASSPTGNPGELF
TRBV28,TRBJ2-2,ASIGMAGELF
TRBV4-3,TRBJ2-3,ASSQGLAGGIDTQY
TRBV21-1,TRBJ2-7,ASSKEQGLACYEQY
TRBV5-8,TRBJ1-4,ASSSWPNEKLF
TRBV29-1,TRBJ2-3,SVGTGGSTDTQY
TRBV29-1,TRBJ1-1,SVAEGGRTEAF
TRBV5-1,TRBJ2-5,ASSPEVRETQY
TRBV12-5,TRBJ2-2,ASGRDTGELF
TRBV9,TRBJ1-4,ASSVQRGGGEKLF